These 14 T cell receptor beta chains came from one sample sequenced in a study of blood T cell repertoires in COVID-19. Assay: immunoSEQ multiplex PCR; the TCRdb copy retains only in-frame clones and omits some. Of tens of thousands of clones detected, roughly 89% appear once; the ten largest clones hold more than 2%. Sequencing used peripheral blood. These receptors were obtained from a middle-aged man with acute or convalescent COVID-19.

This chain links TRBV27 with TRBJ2-5; 12 nucleotides match TRBD2. V lost 5 bases to trimming and J lost 4 bases; unmatched junction nucleotides: 8. This CDR3 is built from 16 residues. Germline CDR1 MNHEY, CDR2 SMNVEV (reference sequence). The CDR3 sequence is CASSTRTSGIGETQYF. The CDR3 DNA reads TGTGCCAGCAGTACCAGGACTAGCGGGATAGGAGAGACCCAGTACTTC.

This clone was recorded only once. The V call is TRBV5-4, the J call TRBJ2-3; 9 bases fit TRBD1. This CDR3 is built from 15 residues. V gave up 2 bases and J gave up 4 bases; unmatched junction bases: 5. The V gene's germline CDR1 is SGHNT and CDR2 YYREEE (reference sequence). CDR3 residues: CASSFPGQGPDTQYF. DNA of the CDR3: TGTGCCAGCAGCTTCCCGGGACAGGGCCCAGATACGCAGTATTTT.

This sequence joins TRBV19 and TRBJ1-1; D call uncertain. The CDR3 loop spans 15 amino acids. The germline V gene encodes CDR1 LNHDA and CDR2 SQIVND (reference sequence). Between the trimmed V and J ends, which lost 7 bases and 4 bases, there was a span of 19 bases. The DNA of the CDR3 is TGTGCCAGTACCCGGGTGGCAGGCGGGGTCACTGAAGCTTTCTTT. Encoded protein: CASTRVAGGVTEAFF.

The CDR3 sequence is CASSSTSGTGELFF. DNA for the CDR3: TGTGCCAGCAGCTCGACTAGTGGGACCGGGGAGCTGTTTTTT. The chain recombines TRBV7-2 with TRBJ2-2, with a possible D match to TRBD2 (6 bases). The CDR3 length is 14 residues. From germline, CDR1 is SGHTA and CDR2 FQGNSA. The germline V and J ends were trimmed by 4 bases and 5 bases, with 11 bases remaining between them.

This chain links TRBV28 with TRBJ1-5; D uncertain. V lost 10 bases to trimming and J lost 4 bases, with 14 bases between them. Germline V gene lookup returns CDR1 MDHEN and CDR2 SYDVKM. The CDR3 consists of 13 residues. In DNA, the CDR3 is TGTGCCACCCGAGAGGTACCTAATCAGCCCCAGCATTTT. It yields the protein CATREVPNQPQHF.

DNA of the CDR3: TGTGCCACCATTGAGAGCCCTAGCAATCAGCCCCAGCATTTT. Translating gives CATIESPSNQPQHF. This rearrangement joins TRBV6-4 to TRBJ1-5; no firm D call. With 10 bases removed from V and 0 bases from J, the gap between germline ends came to 13 bases. The CDR3 extends over 14 amino acids. CDR1 MRHNA and CDR2 SNTAGT come from the germline V gene.

The chain carries TRBV4-1 and TRBJ2-2; 7 bases align to TRBD1. The CDR3 covers 16 residues. With V trimmed by 2 bases and J by 2 bases, 5 bases remained unmatched. Germline CDR1 MGHRA, CDR2 YSYEKL. In DNA form, the CDR3 reads TGCGCCAGCAGCCAAAAGGGGGCAAAAAACACCGGGGAGCTGTTTTTT. It translates to CASSQKGAKNTGELFF.

V usage is TRBV6-5 and J usage is TRBJ2-3, with 9 positions matching TRBD2. In germline, CDR1 is MNHEY, CDR2 SVGAGI. V dropped 6 bases and J dropped 4; count of bases not matched to a gene: 8. The CDR3 is 15 residues long. The CDR3 bases are TGTGCCAGCAGCCTTAGCGGGAGACTCGCAGATACGCAGTATTTT. It encodes CASSLSGRLADTQYF.

The CDR3 here is CASSYDRRSYNEQFF. The CDR3 DNA is TGTGCCAGCAGTTACGACAGGAGAAGCTACAATGAGCAGTTCTTC. The J gene is TRBJ2-1, the V gene TRBV6-5; D possibly corresponds to TRBD1 (6 bases). CDR1 and CDR2 from the germline V gene are MNHEY and SVGAGI. The V gene lost 2 bases and the J gene lost 3 bases, with 11 bases spanning the gap. The CDR3 has 15 amino acids.

This clone was detected only once. The chain recombines TRBV5-5 with TRBJ2-5, with 7 positions matching TRBD1. Germline V gene sequence: CDR1 SGHKS, CDR2 YYEKEE (reference sequence). The CDR3 extends over 15 amino acids. The V and J ends lost 1 base and 2 bases, in that order; junction bases with no gene match: 5. CDR3 sequence: CASSLWTGSQETQYF. The CDR3 DNA reads as TGTGCCAGCAGCTTGTGGACAGGTTCACAAGAGACCCAGTACTTC.

The J gene is TRBJ2-5, the V gene TRBV6-2 or TRBV6-3; 9 bases agree with TRBD2. Germline-derived CDR1 and CDR2 are MNHEY and SVGEGT. The CDR3 extends over 16 amino acids. Trimming removed 2 bases from V and 3 bases from J; junction bases left unmatched: 7. CDR3 DNA sequence: TGTGCCAGCAGTTACCAAGGACTAGCGTGGGAAGAGACCCAGTACTTC. This gives the protein CASSYQGLAWEETQYF.

CDR3 in DNA: TGCGCCAGCAGCCAAGTCTCCCAAGAGACCCAGTACTTC. Translating gives CASSQVSQETQYF. The chain employs TRBV4-1 and TRBJ2-5; D call uncertain. Trimming removed 1 base at V and 1 base at J, with 4 bases between. Germline V gene lookup returns CDR1 MGHRA and CDR2 YSYEKL. The CDR3 contains 13 residues.

This sequence joins TRBV7-9 and TRBJ2-5, with TRBD2 identical over 12 bases. Germline V gives CDR1 SEHNR, CDR2 FQNEAQ (reference sequence). The V gene end was trimmed by 6 bases and the J gene end by 1 base; junction bases not matched to a gene: 6. The CDR3 totals 16 residues. CDR3 residues: CASSLTSGGSQETQYF. CDR3 bases: TGTGCCAGCAGTTTGACTAGCGGGGGATCCCAAGAGACCCAGTACTTC.

This chain joins TRBV4-1 and TRBJ2-1, with 11 nucleotides matching TRBD2. The CDR3 sequence is 16 residues long. Germline assignment: CDR1 MGHRA and CDR2 YSYEKL. Trimming removed 4 bases from V and 10 bases from J; junction bases left unmatched: 12. The CDR3 DNA follows: TGCGCCAGCAGCCCGACGGCTAGCGGGAGGAAGCACGAGCAGTTCTTC. Translated, it gives CASSPTASGRKHEQFF.